The next 5 T cell receptor beta chains were all read from a single sample in a study of T-cell memory formation after mild COVID-19. TCRdb called the 5' RACE reads again in MiXCR, with one record for every CDR3 protein. Of a few hundred thousand distinct CDR3 sequences listed, roughly 24% are singletons. The sequenced sample was PBMCs or a T cell subset sorted from them (not recorded which). Every receptor here comes from an adult woman who had mild COVID-19 (a few samples of this study predate the infection). Cell type and time point are not known.

CDR3 sequence reads: CASSEFKGEWNIQYF. CDR3 nucleotide sequence: TGTGCCAGCAGTGAATTTAAGGGGGAATGGAACATTCAGTACTTC. The chain has TRBV2 and TRBJ2-4, with D perhaps matching TRBD1 (6 bases). Germline loops: CDR1 SNHLY, CDR2 FYNNEI. This CDR3 has 15 amino acids. The ends were cut back, 2 bases at V and 7 bases at J, with 15 bases in the middle.

This clonotype appeared many times. J is TRBJ2-7 and V is TRBV6-5; 7 nucleotides align to TRBD1. Germline V gene lookup returns CDR1 MNHEY and CDR2 SVGAGI. With 6 bases clipped from V and 3 bases from J, the junction kept 5 bases outside the gene matches. The CDR3 runs 13 residues. The CDR3 reads CASSTPGGYEQYF. CDR3 bases: TGTGCCAGCAGCACCCCAGGGGGCTACGAGCAGTACTTC.

The rearrangement uses TRBV20-1 and TRBJ2-7; weak D call: TRBD2 (5 bases). The CDR3 contains 13 residues. Between the trimmed V and J ends, which lost 3 bases and 2 bases, there was a span of 11 bases. Per the germline V gene, CDR1 is DFQATT and CDR2 is SNEGSKA (reference sequence). The CDR3 reads CSASEGITYEQYF. The CDR3 DNA reads as TGCAGTGCTAGCGAGGGCATTACCTACGAGCAGTACTTC.

This clonotype was detected only a few times. V and J are TRBV29-1 and TRBJ1-1; tentative D call: TRBD1 (5 bases). The V end was cut by 5 bases, the J end by 1 base, with 14 bases between. This CDR3 has 14 amino acids. Germline V gene data show CDR1 as SQVTM and CDR2 as ANQGSEA. The CDR3 nucleotides are TGCAGCGTTTTCCCCCGGGACGGGAACACTGAAGCTTTCTTT. Translated, it gives CSVFPRDGNTEAFF.

The J gene is TRBJ2-5, the V gene TRBV12-5, with a weak D call TRBD2 (6 bases). Germline V CDR1 and CDR2: LGHNT, FRNRAP. With 7 bases removed from V and 5 bases from J, the gap between germline ends came to 17 bases. CDR3 length: 14 amino acids. CDR3 amino acids: CASALWEVWETQYF. In nucleotides, the CDR3 is TGTGCTAGTGCGCTCTGGGAGGTATGGGAGACCCAGTACTTC.